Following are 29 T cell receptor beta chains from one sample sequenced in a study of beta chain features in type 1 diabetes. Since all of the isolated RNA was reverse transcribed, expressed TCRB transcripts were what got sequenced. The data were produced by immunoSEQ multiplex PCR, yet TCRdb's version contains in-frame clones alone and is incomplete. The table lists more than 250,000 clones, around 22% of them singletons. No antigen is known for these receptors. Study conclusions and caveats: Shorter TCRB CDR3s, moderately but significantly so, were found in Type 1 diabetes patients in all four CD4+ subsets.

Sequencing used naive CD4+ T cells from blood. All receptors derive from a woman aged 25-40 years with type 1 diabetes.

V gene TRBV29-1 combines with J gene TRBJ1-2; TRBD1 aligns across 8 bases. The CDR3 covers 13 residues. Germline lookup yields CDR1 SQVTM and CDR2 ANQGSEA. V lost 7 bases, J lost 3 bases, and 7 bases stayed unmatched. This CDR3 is CSARQGIYYGYTF. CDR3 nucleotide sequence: TGCAGCGCCCGACAGGGGATTTACTATGGCTACACCTTC.

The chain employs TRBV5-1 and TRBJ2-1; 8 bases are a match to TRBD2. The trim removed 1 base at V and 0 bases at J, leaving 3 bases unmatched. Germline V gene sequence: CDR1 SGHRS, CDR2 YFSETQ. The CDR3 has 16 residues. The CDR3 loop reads CASSLRGRSSYNEQFF. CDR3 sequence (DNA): TGCGCCAGCAGCTTGCGCGGGAGGAGCTCCTACAATGAGCAGTTCTTC.

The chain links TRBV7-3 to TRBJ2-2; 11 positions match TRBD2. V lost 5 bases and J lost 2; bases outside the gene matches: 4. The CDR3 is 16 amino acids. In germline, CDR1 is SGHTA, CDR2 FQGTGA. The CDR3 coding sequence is TGTGCCAGCAGCCAAGGGACTAGCGGAAACACCGGGGAGCTGTTTTTT. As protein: CASSQGTSGNTGELFF.

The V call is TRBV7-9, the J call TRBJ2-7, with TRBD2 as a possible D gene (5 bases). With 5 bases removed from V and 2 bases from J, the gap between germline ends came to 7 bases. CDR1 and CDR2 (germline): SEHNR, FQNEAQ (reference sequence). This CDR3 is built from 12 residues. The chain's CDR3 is CASSKGAYEQYF. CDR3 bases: TGTGCCAGCAGCAAGGGAGCCTACGAGCAGTACTTC.

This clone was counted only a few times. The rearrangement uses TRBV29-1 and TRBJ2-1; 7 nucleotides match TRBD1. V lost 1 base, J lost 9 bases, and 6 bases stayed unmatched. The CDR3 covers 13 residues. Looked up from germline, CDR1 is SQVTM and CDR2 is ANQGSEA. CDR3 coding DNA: TGCAGCGTTGAAGGACAGGGCAGTAGTGAGCAGTTCTTC. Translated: CSVEGQGSSEQFF.

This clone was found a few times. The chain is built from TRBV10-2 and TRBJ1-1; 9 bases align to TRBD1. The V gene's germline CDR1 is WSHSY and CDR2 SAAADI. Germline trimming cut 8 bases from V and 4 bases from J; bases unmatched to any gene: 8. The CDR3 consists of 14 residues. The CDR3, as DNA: TGCGCCAGCCTCAAGGGACAGGGAAGCACTGAAGCTTTCTTT. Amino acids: CASLKGQGSTEAFF.

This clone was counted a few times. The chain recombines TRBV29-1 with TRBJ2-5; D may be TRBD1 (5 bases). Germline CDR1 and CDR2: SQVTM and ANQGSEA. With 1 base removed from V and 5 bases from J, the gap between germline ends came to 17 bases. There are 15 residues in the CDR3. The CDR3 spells CSVEVWAGMSETQYF. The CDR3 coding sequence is TGCAGCGTTGAAGTATGGGCAGGGATGAGCGAGACCCAGTACTTC.

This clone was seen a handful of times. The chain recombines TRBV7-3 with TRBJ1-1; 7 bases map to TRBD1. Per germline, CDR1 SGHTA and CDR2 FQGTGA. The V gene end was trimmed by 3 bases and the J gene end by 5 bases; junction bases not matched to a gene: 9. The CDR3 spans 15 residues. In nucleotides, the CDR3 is TGTGCCAGCAGCTTCCAAGGGGGCGGAAGGACTGAAGCTTTCTTT. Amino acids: CASSFQGGGRTEAFF.

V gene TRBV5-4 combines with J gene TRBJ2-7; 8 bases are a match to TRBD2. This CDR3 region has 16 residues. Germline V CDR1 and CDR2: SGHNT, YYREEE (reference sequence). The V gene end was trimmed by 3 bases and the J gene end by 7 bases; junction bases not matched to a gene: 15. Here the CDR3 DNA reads TGTGCCAGCAGCTCCGCGACTAGCGCCCGCGGAGTGGAGCAGTACTTC. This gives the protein CASSSATSARGVEQYF.

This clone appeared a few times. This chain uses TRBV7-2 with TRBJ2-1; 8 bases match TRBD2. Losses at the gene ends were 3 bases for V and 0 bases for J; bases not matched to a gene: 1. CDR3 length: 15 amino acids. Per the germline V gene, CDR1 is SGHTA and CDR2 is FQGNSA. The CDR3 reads CASSFSGASYNEQFF. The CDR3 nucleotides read TGTGCCAGCAGCTTTAGCGGGGCCTCCTACAATGAGCAGTTCTTC.

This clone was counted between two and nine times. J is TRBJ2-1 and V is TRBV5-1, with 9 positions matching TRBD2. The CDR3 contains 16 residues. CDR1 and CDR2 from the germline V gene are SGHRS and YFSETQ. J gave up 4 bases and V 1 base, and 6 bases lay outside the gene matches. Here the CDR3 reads CASSLRLAGPYNEQFF. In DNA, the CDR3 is TGCGCCAGCAGCTTGCGGCTAGCGGGACCTTACAATGAGCAGTTCTTC.

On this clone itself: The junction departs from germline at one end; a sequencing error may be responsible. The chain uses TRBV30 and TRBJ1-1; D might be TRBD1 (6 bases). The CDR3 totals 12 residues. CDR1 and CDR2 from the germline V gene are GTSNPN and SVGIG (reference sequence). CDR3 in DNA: TGTGCCGGAGCGCCGGGACAACTCCGTCTTGTGTTT. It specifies CAGAPGQLRLVF.

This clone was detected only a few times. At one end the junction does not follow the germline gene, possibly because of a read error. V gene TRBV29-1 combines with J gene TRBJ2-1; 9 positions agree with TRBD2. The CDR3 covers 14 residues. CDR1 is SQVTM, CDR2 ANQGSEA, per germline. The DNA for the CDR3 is TGCAGCGGTGAAGTAGCGGGAGAACCGGCTGAGCAGTTCTTC. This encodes CSGEVAGEPAEQFF.

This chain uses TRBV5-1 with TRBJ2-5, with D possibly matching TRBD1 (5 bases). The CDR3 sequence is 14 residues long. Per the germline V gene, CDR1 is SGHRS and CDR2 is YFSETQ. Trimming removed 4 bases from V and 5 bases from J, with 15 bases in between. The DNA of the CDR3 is TGCGCCAGCAGCCCCGACAGAACAAGGGAGACCCAGTACTTC. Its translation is CASSPDRTRETQYF.

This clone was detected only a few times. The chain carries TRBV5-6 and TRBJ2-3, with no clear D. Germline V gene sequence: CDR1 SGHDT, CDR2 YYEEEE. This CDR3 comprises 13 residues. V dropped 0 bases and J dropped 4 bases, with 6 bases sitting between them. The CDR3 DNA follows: TGTGCCAGCAGCTTGGGGGCTTCAGATACGCAGTATTTT. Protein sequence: CASSLGASDTQYF.

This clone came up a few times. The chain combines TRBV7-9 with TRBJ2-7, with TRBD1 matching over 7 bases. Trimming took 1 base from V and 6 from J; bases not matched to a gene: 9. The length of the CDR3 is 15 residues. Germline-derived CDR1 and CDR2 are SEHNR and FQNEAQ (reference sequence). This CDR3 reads CASSLEGTAPSEQYF. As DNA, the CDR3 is TGTGCCAGCAGCTTAGAGGGGACAGCACCCTCCGAGCAGTACTTC.

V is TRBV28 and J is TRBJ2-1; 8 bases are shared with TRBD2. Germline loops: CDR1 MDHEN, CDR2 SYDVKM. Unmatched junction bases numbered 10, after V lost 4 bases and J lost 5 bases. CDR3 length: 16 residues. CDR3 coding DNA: TGTGCCAGCAGTTCCCCCGGAGCGGGAGTCAACAATGAGCAGTTCTTC. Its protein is CASSSPGAGVNNEQFF.

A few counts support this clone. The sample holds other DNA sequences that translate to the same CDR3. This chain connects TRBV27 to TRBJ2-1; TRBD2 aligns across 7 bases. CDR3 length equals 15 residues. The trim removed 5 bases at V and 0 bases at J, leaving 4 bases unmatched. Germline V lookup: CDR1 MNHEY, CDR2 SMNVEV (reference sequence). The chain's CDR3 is CASSPSGSSYNEQFF. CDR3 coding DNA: TGTGCCAGCAGTCCTAGCGGTAGCTCCTACAATGAGCAGTTCTTC.

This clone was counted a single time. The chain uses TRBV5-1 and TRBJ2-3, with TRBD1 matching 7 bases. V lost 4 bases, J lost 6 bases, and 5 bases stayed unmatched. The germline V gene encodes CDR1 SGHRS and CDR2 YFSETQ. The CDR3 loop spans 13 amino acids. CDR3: CASSVTGEDTQYF. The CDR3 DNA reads TGCGCCAGCAGCGTCACAGGGGAGGATACGCAGTATTTT.

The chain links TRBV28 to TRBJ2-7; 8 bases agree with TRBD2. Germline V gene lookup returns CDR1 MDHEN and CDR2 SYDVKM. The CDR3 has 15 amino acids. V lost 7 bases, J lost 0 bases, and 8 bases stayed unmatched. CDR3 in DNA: TGTGCCAGCACCTTAAGCGGGAGCGGCTCCTACGAGCAGTACTTC. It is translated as CASTLSGSGSYEQYF.

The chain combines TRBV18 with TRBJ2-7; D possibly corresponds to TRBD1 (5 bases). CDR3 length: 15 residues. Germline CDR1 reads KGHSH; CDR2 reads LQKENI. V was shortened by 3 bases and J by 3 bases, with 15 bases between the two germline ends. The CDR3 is CASSPGAESNYEQYF. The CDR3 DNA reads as TGTGCCAGCTCACCTGGGGCAGAGTCAAACTACGAGCAGTACTTC.

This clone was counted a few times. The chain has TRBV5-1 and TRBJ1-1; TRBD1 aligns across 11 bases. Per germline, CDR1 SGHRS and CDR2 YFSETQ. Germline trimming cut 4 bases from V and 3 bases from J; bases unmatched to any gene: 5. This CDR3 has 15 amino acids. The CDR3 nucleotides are TGCGCCAGCAGCCCGGGACAGGGGGAGGACACTGAAGCTTTCTTT. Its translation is CASSPGQGEDTEAFF.

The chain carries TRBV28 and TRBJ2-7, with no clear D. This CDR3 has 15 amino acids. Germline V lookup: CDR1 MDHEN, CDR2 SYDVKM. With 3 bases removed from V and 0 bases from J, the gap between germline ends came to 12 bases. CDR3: CASSLGFYSSYEQYF. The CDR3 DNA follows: TGTGCCAGCAGTTTGGGCTTCTACAGCTCCTACGAGCAGTACTTC.

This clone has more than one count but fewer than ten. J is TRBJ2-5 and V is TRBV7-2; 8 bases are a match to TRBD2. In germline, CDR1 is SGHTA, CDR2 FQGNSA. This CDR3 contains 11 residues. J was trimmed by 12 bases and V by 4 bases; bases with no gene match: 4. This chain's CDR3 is CASSSGGDEYF. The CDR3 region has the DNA TGTGCCAGCAGCTCGGGGGGGGACGAGTACTTC.

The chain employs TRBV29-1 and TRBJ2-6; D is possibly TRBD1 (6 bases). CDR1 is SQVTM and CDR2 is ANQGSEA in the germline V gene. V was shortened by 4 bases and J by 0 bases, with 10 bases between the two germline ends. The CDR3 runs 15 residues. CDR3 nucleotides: TGCAGCGTTGCGGACAGACCCTCTGGGGCCAACGTCCTGACTTTC. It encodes CSVADRPSGANVLTF.

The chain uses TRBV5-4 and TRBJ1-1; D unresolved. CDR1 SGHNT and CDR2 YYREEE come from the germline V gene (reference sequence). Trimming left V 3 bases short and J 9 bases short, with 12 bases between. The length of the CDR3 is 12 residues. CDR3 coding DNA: TGTGCCAGCAGCTCGCTGGACTCACAAGCTTTCTTT. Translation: CASSSLDSQAFF.

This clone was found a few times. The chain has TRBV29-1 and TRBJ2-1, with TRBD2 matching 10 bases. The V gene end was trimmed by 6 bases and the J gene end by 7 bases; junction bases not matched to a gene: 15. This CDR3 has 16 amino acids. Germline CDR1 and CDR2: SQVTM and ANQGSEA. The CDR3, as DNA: TGCAGCGTCGCCCGAGCGGGAGGGATTGGTGGGAATGAGCAGTTCTTC. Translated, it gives CSVARAGGIGGNEQFF.

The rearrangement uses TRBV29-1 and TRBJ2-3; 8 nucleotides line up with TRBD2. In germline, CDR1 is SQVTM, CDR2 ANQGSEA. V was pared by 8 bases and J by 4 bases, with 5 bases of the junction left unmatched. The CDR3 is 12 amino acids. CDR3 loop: CSTRGGADTQYF. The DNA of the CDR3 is TGCAGCACCCGGGGGGGGGCAGATACGCAGTATTTT.

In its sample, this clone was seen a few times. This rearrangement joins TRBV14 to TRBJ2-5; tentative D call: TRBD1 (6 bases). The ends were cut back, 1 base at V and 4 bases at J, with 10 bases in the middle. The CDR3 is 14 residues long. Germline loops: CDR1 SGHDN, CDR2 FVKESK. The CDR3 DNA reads TGTGCCAGCAGCCAAGTCCCAGGGGCAGAGACCCAGTACTTC. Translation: CASSQVPGAETQYF.